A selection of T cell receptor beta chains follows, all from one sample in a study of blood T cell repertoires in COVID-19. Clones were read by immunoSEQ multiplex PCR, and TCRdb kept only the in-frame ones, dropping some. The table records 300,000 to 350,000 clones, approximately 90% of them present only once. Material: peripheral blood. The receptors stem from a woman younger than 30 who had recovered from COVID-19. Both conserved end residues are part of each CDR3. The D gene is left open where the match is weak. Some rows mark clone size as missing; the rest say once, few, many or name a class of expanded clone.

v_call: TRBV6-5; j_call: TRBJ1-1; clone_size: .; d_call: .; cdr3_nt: TGTGCCAGCAGTCGAGACGGGGAAGCTTTCTTT; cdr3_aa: CASSRDGEAFF
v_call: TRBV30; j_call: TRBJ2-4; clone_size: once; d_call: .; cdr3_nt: TGTGCCTGGAGTGCCCGGATAGGAGGACGTACCAAAAACATTCAGTACTTC; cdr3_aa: CAWSARIGGRTKNIQYF
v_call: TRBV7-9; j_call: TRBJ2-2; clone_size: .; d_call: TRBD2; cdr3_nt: TGTGCCAGCAGCTTTAGCGGGAGCTTTAACACCGGGGAGCTGTTTTTT; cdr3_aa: CASSFSGSFNTGELFF
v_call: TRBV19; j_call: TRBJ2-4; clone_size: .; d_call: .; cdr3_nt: TGTGCCAGTAGTCCGATGGGGGCAGCCAAAAACATTCAGTACTTC; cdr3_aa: CASSPMGAAKNIQYF
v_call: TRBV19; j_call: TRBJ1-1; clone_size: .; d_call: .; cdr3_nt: TGTGCCAGTAGTATAGCGATGGGGCGGCTTAGTATGAACACTGAAGCTTTCTTT; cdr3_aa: CASSIAMGRLSMNTEAFF
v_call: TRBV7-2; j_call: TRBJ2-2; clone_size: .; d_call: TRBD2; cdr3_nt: TGTGCCAGGGGCCTAGCGGGAGATATGGGGACCGGGGAGCTGTTTTTT; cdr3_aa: CARGLAGDMGTGELFF
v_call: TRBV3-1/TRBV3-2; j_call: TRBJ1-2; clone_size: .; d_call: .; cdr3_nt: TGTGCCAGCAGCCAAGGGTTTCGGGGGGATGGCTACACCTTC; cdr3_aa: CASSQGFRGDGYTF
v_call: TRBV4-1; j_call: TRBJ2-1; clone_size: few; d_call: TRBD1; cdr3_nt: TGCGCCAGCAGCCCGACAGGGGTTGGGGGCTACAATGAGCAGTTCTTC; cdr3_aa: CASSPTGVGGYNEQFF
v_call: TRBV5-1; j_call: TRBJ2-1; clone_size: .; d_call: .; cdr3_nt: TGCGCCAGCAGTGTTTTCCGGGGGAATGAGCAGTTCTTC; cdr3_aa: CASSVFRGNEQFF
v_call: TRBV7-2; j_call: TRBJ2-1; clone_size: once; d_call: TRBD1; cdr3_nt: TGTGCCAGCAGCTGGGACAGGACCTCCTACAATGAGCAGTTCTTC; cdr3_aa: CASSWDRTSYNEQFF
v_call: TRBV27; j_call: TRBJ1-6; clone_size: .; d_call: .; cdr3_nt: TGTGCCAGCAGTTCCAACCAGGGCTACGACTCACCCCTCCACTTT; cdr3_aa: CASSSNQGYDSPLHF
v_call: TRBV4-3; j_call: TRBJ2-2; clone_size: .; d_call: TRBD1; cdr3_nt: TGCGCCAGCAGCCAAGATGACAGGGTTTACACCGGGGAGCTGTTTTTT; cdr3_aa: CASSQDDRVYTGELFF
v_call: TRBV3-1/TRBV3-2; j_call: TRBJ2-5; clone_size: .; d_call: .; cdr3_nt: TGTGCCAGCAGCCAAAATAGGGGAGAGACCCAGTACTTC; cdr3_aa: CASSQNRGETQYF
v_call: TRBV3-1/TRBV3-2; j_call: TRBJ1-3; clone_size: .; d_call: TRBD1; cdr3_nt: TGTGCCAGCAGCCACGACAGGGTCTACTCTGGAAACACCATATATTTT; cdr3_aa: CASSHDRVYSGNTIYF
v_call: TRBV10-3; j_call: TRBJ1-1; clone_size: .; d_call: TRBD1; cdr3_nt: TGTGCCATCAGCCGGGACAGGGGGCGGACTGAAGCTTTCTTT; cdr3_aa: CAISRDRGRTEAFF
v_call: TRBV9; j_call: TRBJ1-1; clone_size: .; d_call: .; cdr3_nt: TGTGCCAGCAGCACACGGAGCGTTGCGGGCAACACTGAAGCTTTCTTT; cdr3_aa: CASSTRSVAGNTEAFF
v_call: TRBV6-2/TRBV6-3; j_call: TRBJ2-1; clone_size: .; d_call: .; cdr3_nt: TGTGCCAGCAGTTACCGGGACATATATGATGAGCAGTTCTTC; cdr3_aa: CASSYRDIYDEQFF
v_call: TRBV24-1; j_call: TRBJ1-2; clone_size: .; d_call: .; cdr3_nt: TGTGCCACCAGTGAAAGTGGGCTAGGGGGAAGCTATGGCTACACCTTC; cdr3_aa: CATSESGLGGSYGYTF
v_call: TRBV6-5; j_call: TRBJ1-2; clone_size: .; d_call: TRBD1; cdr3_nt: TGTGCCAGCAGCCTGGACAGGGGTGGTGGCTACACCTTC; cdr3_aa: CASSLDRGGGYTF
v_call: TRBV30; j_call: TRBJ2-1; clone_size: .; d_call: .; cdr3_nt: TGTGCCTGGACAGGGGTCTCCTACAATGAGCAGTTCTTC; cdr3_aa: CAWTGVSYNEQFF
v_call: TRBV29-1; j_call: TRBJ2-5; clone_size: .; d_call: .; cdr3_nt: TGCAGCGTTGAATCAGGCAGGGTATATTTCGGAGAGACCCAGTACTTC; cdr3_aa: CSVESGRVYFGETQYF
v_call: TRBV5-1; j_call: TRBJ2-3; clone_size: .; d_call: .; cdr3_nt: TGCGCCACCAGACGGGGGAGCGTCACAGATACGCAGTATTTT; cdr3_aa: CATRRGSVTDTQYF
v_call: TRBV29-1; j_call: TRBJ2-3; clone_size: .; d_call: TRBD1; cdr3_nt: TGCAGCGTAGGTTTAAGGGGGCAAGATACGCAGTATTTT; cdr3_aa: CSVGLRGQDTQYF
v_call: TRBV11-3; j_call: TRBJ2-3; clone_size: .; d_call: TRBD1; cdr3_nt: TGTGCCAGCAGCCCAATGACAGGGGGGAGGACAGATACGCAGTATTTT; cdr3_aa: CASSPMTGGRTDTQYF
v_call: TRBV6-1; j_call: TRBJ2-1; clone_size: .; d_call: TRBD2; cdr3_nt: TGTGCCAGCAGTGAACAGAGGATGACTAGCGGCAATGAGCAGTTCTTC; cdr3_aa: CASSEQRMTSGNEQFF
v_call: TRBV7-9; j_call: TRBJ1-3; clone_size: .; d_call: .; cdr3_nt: TGTGCCAGCAGTCTTAGATGGAACACCATATATTTT; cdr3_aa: CASSLRWNTIYF
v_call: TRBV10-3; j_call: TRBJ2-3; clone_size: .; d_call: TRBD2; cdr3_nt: TGTGCCATCAGTGAGTCGAGGACTAGCGGAAACACAGATACGCAGTATTTT; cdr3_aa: CAISESRTSGNTDTQYF
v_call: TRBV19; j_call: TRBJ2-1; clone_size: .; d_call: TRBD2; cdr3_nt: TGTGCCAGTAGTGGGGAGGGCGAAGAATTCAATGAGCAGTTCTTC; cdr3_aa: CASSGEGEEFNEQFF
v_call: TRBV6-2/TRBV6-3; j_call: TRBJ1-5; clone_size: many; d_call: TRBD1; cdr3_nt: TGTGCCAGCAGCCCGGACAGGAATCAGCCCCAGCATTTT; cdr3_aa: CASSPDRNQPQHF
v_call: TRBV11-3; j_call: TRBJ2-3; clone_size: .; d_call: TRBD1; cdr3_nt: TGTGCCACTGGGACAGGGGCTAGCACAGATACGCAGTATTTT; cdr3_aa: CATGTGASTDTQYF
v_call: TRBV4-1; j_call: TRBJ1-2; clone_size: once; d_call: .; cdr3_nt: TGCGCCAGCAGCCAGGTCAGGACAGAAGTATATGGCTACACCTTC; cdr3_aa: CASSQVRTEVYGYTF